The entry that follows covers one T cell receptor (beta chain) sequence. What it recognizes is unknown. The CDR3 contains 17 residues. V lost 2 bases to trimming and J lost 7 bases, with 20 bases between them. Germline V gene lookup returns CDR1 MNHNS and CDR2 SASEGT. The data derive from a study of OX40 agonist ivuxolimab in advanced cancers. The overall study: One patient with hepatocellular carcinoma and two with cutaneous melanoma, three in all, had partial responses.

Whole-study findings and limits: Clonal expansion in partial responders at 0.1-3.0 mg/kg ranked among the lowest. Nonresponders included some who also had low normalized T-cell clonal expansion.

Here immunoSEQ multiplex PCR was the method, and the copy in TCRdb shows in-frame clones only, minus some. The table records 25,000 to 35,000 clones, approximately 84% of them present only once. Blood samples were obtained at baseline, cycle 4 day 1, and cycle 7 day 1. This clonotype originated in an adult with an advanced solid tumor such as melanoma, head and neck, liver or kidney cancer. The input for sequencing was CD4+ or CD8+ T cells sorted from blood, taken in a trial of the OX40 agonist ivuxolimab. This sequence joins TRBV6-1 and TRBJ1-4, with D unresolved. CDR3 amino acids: CASSENSLTSSFEKLFF. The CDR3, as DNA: TGTGCCAGCAGTGAAAACTCCCTAACGTCCTCTTTTGAAAAACTGTTTTTT.